The sequence of this TCR beta chain was determined in a study of a mutant IDH1 vaccine in newly diagnosed glioma. With regard to this clone: The antigen is unknown.

Method: immunoSEQ multiplex PCR; TCRdb's copy keeps in-frame clones and lacks some. The sample has 50,000 to 65,000 clones; about three quarters are singletons. Study outcomes and limitations: Whatever changes occurred in top peripheral T cell clonotypes seemed unrelated to pseudoprogression.

Losses at the gene ends were 3 bases for V and 5 bases for J; bases not matched to a gene: 2. Germline CDR1 reads SQVTM; CDR2 reads ANQGSEA. The CDR3 is 12 residues long. Time point denoted: baseline, week 1 (first vaccination visit). Indicated treatment: pre-vaccination baseline after standard-of-care therapy. Donors' newly diagnosed IDH1-mutant WHO grade 3 or 4 astrocytomas lacked nuclear ATRX. This chain connects TRBV29-1 to TRBJ2-3; 7 nucleotides line up with TRBD1. Sample: PBMCs, taken from a glioma patient treated with radiotherapy, temozolomide or both. The sequence was obtained from a woman between 40 and 50 years old with glioma. CDR3 sequence reads: CSVDRGRDTQYF. CDR3 nucleotides: TGCAGCGTTGATAGGGGGCGAGATACGCAGTATTTT.